Shown below are 8 T cell receptor beta chains from a single sample sequenced in a study of graft-versus-host responses after intestinal transplantation. For these receptors, no antigen is known. Repertoires were generated with immunoSEQ multiplex PCR, while TCRdb's copy carries only in-frame clones and drops some. The sample has approximately 94,000 clones, approximately 84% seen once. The sample was unstimulated CD4+ T cells sorted from spleen or lymph node cells, taken before transplant. These receptors all stem from a human donor who was the organ donor for an intestinal transplant.

This clone is categorized as medium-sized (0.01 to 0.1%). The CDR3 coding sequence is TGTGCCAGCAGCTTCAGCGGGACAGGGTTCTACGAGCAGTACTTC. As protein: CASSFSGTGFYEQYF. The rearrangement joins TRBV5-4 to TRBJ2-7, with 9 bases lining up with TRBD1. In germline, CDR1 is SGHNT, CDR2 YYREEE (reference sequence). The CDR3 spans 15 residues. Trimming took 2 bases from V and 3 from J; bases not matched to a gene: 6.

This chain uses TRBV5-1 with TRBJ1-1, with D hard to call. The CDR3 has 17 residues. V was cut by 3 bases and J by 0 bases, with 18 bases left in between. Germline loops: CDR1 SGHRS, CDR2 YFSETQ. Written as DNA, the CDR3 is TGCGCCAGCAGCTCGGAGCGCTCAAGCTTCATGAACACTGAAGCTTTCTTT. Translating gives CASSSERSSFMNTEAFF.

The chain links TRBV7-9 to TRBJ1-1; D unresolved. The CDR3 runs 15 residues. V lost 1 base to trimming and J lost 0 bases, with 9 bases between them. CDR1 and CDR2 from the germline V gene are SEHNR and FQNEAQ (reference sequence). The CDR3 here is CASSLGTVMNTEAFF. The CDR3 bases are TGTGCCAGCAGCTTAGGAACGGTGATGAACACTGAAGCTTTCTTT.

This CDR3 is CATSRDREGAAFF. CDR3 sequence (DNA): TGTGCCACCAGCAGAGATCGAGAAGGGGCAGCTTTCTTT. The J gene is TRBJ1-1, the V gene TRBV15; TRBD1 is a possible D gene (5 bases). Trimming removed 0 bases from V and 10 bases from J, with 12 bases in between. The CDR3 length is 13 residues. Per germline, CDR1 LNHNV and CDR2 YYDKDF (reference sequence).

V gene TRBV21-1 combines with J gene TRBJ1-2; the DNA was not used to check the table's D call, TRBD1. TRBV21-1 is annotated as a pseudogene. The CDR3 totals 17 residues. CDR3 protein: CASSKFGTPWTNYGYTF. CDR3 DNA sequence: TGTGCCAGCAGCAAATTCGGGACACCCTGGACTAACTATGGCTACACCTTC.

This clone was seen a single time. The genes are TRBV5-5 and TRBJ2-2; D is possibly TRBD1 or TRBD2 (5 bases each). The CDR3 is 18 residues long. Trimming shortened V by 0 bases and J by 4 bases, and 19 bases separated the two germline ends. Germline CDR1 is SGHKS and CDR2 is YYEKEE (reference sequence). The CDR3: CASSLGGSLQGSTGELFF. As DNA, the CDR3 is TGTGCCAGCAGCTTGGGGGGGTCGCTGCAGGGTTCCACCGGGGAGCTGTTTTTT.

This clone was seen once. V usage is TRBV30 and J usage is TRBJ1-4; no reliable D call. CDR1 and CDR2 (germline): GTSNPN, SVGIG (reference sequence). V lost 3 bases, J lost 4 bases, and 6 bases lay in between. The CDR3 runs 12 residues. Here the CDR3 DNA reads TGTGCCTGGAGGTCCTATAATGAAAAACTGTTTTTT. This codes for CAWRSYNEKLFF.

In this sample, this clone turned up a few times. V gene TRBV19 combines with J gene TRBJ2-7, with 7 bases identical to TRBD1. This CDR3 is 13 amino acids long. CDR1 is LNHDA, CDR2 SQIVND, per germline (reference sequence). J gave up 8 bases and V 3 bases, and 7 bases lay outside the gene matches. CDR3 nucleotide sequence: TGTGCCAGTAGTATTCCCGGACAGGTCAAGCAGTACTTC. It is translated as CASSIPGQVKQYF.